The TCR beta chain under discussion was sequenced for a study of CD8 T cells in ankylosing spondylitis (dated by TCRdb to about 2017). Turning to the overall study: The study profiled T cell receptor beta repertoires in healthy donors and ankylosing spondylitis patients to find disease-linked TCR variants. The whole study cohort included 108 healthy donors and 25 ankylosing spondylitis patients. Peripheral blood was sampled, and synovial fluid was also collected from ankylosing spondylitis patients.

What the work shows at the level of the full study, not this receptor alone: A TCR beta motif made up of several highly homologous amino acid variants appeared to be characteristic of blood from ankylosing spondylitis patients. The disease-linked clones were reported as significantly enriched in matched synovial fluid samples from ankylosing spondylitis patients. Some motif variants were previously reported in synovial fluid and blood of reactive arthritis patients, suggesting common disease-initiation mechanisms. In peripheral blood, the disease-linked clones were found at relatively low frequencies and had a CD8+ phenotype.

At the junction V is shortened by 5 bases and J by 1 base, with 14 bases in between. The CDR3 goes from the cysteine to the phenylalanine over 15 residues. Only CDR3 DNA remains: 45 bases, in frame from the first base. The germline V gene provides CDR1 KGHSH and CDR2 LQKENI. TCRdb shows the sequencer as Illumina HiSeq 2500. Quantitative 5'-RACE with molecular barcodes was used to prepare TCR beta libraries. In the paper's pipeline: Disease-linked TCR variants were identified with a new computational method built on a probabilistic model of VDJ rearrangement. TCRdb ran its own pipeline on the public reads, namely fastp trimming at Q25 and MiXCR clone calling, and kept in-frame beta chains. Rows are unified per CDR3 protein, each entry keeping the most common DNA and genes. The V and J calls and clone size come from TCRdb's table, not from the authors' own analysis. In all, the sample holds fewer than 450,000 distinct CDR3 sequences, and under 20% of those were seen once. The ten most abundant clones make up about 0.94% of the sample.

A note on this clonotype: Its cognate antigen has yet to be identified. Base-call qualities are not available, and no considerably larger clone is one nucleotide away.

The source is a male donor with ankylosing spondylitis. The source material was blood, either unsorted or a sorted T cell fraction (not recorded which). The rearrangement joined TRBV18 to TRBJ1-1, with a tentative D gene TRBD1 over 5 matching bases. The CDR3: CASSGNRPPNTEAFF. Read as DNA, the sequence is TGTGCCAGCTCAGGTAACAGGCCCCCGAACACTGAAGCTTTCTTT.